Each of the 13 T cell receptor beta chains below was sequenced from the same sample in a study of blood T cell repertoires in COVID-19. TCRdb's copy holds only in-frame clones and misses some; the assay was immunoSEQ multiplex PCR. The sample contains about 240,000 clones, around 90% of which appear only once. Sequenced material: peripheral blood. These receptors all stem from a woman between 65 and 79 years old with active or convalescent COVID-19.

This clone was counted a few times. The rearrangement uses TRBV7-2 and TRBJ1-6, with 11 bases aligning to TRBD1. J lost 9 bases, V lost 3 bases, and 13 bases had no gene match. The CDR3 consists of 18 residues. CDR1 is SGHTA, CDR2 FQGNSA, per germline. The CDR3 sequence: CASSFKPRTGGRGSPLHF. CDR3 DNA: TGTGCCAGCAGCTTTAAACCTAGGACAGGGGGCAGAGGTTCACCCCTCCACTTT.

In its sample, this clone was seen once. This chain links TRBV6-5 with TRBJ2-7; 10 nucleotides line up with TRBD1. The CDR3 extends over 14 amino acids. Trimming at V came to 8 bases and at J to 3 bases, leaving 7 bases not matched to a gene. Germline CDR1 reads MNHEY; CDR2 reads SVGAGI. The CDR3 DNA reads as TGTGCCAGCTGGGGCCGGGACAGGGGCTACGAGCAGTACTTC. Amino acids: CASWGRDRGYEQYF.

This chain joins TRBV3-1 (or the pseudogene TRBV3-2) and TRBJ2-2; no definite D call. Looked up from germline, CDR1 is LGHDT and CDR2 is YNNKEL (reference sequence). The CDR3 totals 12 residues. V was trimmed by 4 bases and J by 7 bases, leaving 7 bases between them. DNA of the CDR3: TGTGCCAGCAGCCTGCGACTCGGGGAGCTGTTTTTT. This sequence encodes CASSLRLGELFF.

This clone was counted a single time. The chain is built from TRBV6-5 and TRBJ1-6; 7 nucleotides align to TRBD1. CDR1 MNHEY and CDR2 SVGAGI come from the germline V gene. The CDR3 is 14 amino acids. J lost 7 bases, V lost 7 bases, and 7 bases had no gene match. The CDR3 loop is CASKITGVNSPLHF. Here the CDR3 DNA reads TGTGCCAGCAAAATAACAGGGGTAAATTCACCCCTCCACTTT.

This clone has only one observation. The gene calls are TRBV24-1 and TRBJ2-7; 7 positions match TRBD2. Germline V gene sequence: CDR1 KGHDR, CDR2 SFDVKD. The CDR3 is made up of 13 amino acids. V dropped 6 bases and J dropped 5; count of bases not matched to a gene: 6. This CDR3 reads CATSYGGRDEQYF. Written as DNA, the CDR3 is TGTGCCACCAGTTATGGGGGGAGGGACGAGCAGTACTTC.

This clone showed up just once. The genes are TRBV7-3 and TRBJ1-5; 7 nucleotides match TRBD1. Looked up from germline, CDR1 is SGHTA and CDR2 is FQGTGA. This CDR3 comprises 19 residues. The V and J ends lost 3 bases and 4 bases, in that order; junction bases with no gene match: 18. CDR3 in DNA: TGTGCCAGCAGCTTCCCCAAAAGTAGCCGGGACAGCAAGAATCAGCCCCAGCATTTT. This sequence encodes CASSFPKSSRDSKNQPQHF.

This chain connects TRBV3-1 (or the pseudogene TRBV3-2) to TRBJ1-1; D not resolved. The CDR3 extends over 14 amino acids. CDR1 is LGHDT and CDR2 is YNNKEL in the germline V gene (reference sequence). Deletions cut 1 base from V and 10 bases from J, with 16 bases between. CDR3 nucleotides: TGTGCCAGCAGCCAAGGGCCGGGCGGGTCGGGAGCTTTCTTT. Translation gives CASSQGPGGSGAFF.

The DNA for the CDR3 is TGTGCCAGCTCACCACGGACAGTGGGCACAGATACGCAGTATTTT. This encodes CASSPRTVGTDTQYF. V gene TRBV18 combines with J gene TRBJ2-3, with D possibly matching TRBD1 (6 bases). The germline gives CDR1 KGHSH, CDR2 LQKENI. V was shortened by 1 base and J by 1 base, with 9 bases between the two germline ends. There are 15 residues in the CDR3. Combining the CDR3 with reference TRBV18 and TRBJ2-3 gives the whole variable domain NAGVMQNPRHLVRRRGQEARLRCSPMKGHSHVYWYRQLPEEGLKFMVYLQKENIIDESGMPKERFSAEFPKEGPSILRIQQVVRGDSAAYFCASSPRTVGTDTQYFGPGTRLTVL.

The chain employs TRBV4-2 and TRBJ2-3; a weak D match, TRBD2 (7 bases). The germline gives CDR1 LGHNA, CDR2 YNFKEQ. The germline V and J ends were trimmed by 2 bases and 2 bases, with 14 bases remaining between them. The CDR3 is 16 amino acids. CDR3 sequence reads: CASSQRRGGLTDTQYF. The CDR3 DNA sequence: TGTGCCAGCAGCCAACGAAGGGGGGGGCTCACAGATACGCAGTATTTT.

This clone occurred a few times. V is TRBV19 and J is TRBJ1-5; 7 nucleotides agree with TRBD1. The CDR3 totals 14 residues. Germline values: CDR1 LNHDA, CDR2 SQIVND (reference sequence). Losses at the gene ends were 9 bases for V and 7 bases for J; bases not matched to a gene: 12. DNA of the CDR3: TGTGCCAGCGTGAGCACAGGGGTACGCCAGCCCCAGCATTTT. It is translated as CASVSTGVRQPQHF.

The rearrangement joins TRBV5-1 to TRBJ1-1, with 8 bases identical to TRBD1. The CDR3 is 14 amino acids. Germline V gene lookup returns CDR1 SGHRS and CDR2 YFSETQ. J gave up 3 bases and V 4 bases, and 5 bases lay outside the gene matches. CDR3: CASSTTGGDTEAFF. The CDR3 region has the DNA TGCGCCAGCAGCACAACAGGGGGGGACACTGAAGCTTTCTTT.

The chain's CDR3 is CASMSQGVGANVLTF. As DNA, the CDR3 is TGTGCCAGTATGTCCCAGGGGGTCGGGGCCAACGTCCTGACTTTC. This sequence joins TRBV19 and TRBJ2-6, with 7 bases that match TRBD1. The CDR3 length is 15 residues. Per the germline V gene, CDR1 is LNHDA and CDR2 is SQIVND (reference sequence). V lost 7 bases to trimming and J lost 4 bases; unmatched junction nucleotides: 7.

The rearrangement joins TRBV6-2 or TRBV6-3 to TRBJ2-1; 8 nucleotides agree with TRBD2. The trim removed 0 bases at V and 5 bases at J, leaving 12 bases unmatched. The CDR3 extends over 18 amino acids. Germline lookup yields CDR1 MNHEY and CDR2 SVGEGT. DNA for the CDR3: TGTGCCAGCAGTTACTCTGGAGTGCCGGGGGGGGCCGACAATGAGCAGTTCTTC. Protein sequence: CASSYSGVPGGADNEQFF.